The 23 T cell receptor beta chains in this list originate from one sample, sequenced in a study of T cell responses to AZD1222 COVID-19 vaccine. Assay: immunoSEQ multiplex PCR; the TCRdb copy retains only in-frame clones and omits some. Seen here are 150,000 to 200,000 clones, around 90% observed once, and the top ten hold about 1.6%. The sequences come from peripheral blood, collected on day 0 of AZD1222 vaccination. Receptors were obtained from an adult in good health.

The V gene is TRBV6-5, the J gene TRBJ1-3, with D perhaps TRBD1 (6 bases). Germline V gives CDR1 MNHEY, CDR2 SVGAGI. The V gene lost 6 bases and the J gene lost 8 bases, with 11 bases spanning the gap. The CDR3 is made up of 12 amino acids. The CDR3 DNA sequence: TGTGCCAGCAGCACACAGGGTTACACCATATATTTT. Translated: CASSTQGYTIYF.

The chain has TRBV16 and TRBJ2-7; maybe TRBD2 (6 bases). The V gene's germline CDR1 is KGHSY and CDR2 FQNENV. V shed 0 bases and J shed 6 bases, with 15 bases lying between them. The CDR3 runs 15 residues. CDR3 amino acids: CASSQSSTSSSEQYF. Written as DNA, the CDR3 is TGTGCCAGCAGCCAATCCTCGACTAGTTCTTCCGAGCAGTACTTC.

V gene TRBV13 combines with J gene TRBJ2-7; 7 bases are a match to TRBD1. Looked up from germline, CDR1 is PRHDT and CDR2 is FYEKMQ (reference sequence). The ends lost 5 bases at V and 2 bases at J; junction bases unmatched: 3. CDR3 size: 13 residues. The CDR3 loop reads CASSLDRAYEQYF. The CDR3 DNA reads TGTGCCAGCAGCCTCGACAGGGCCTACGAGCAGTACTTC.

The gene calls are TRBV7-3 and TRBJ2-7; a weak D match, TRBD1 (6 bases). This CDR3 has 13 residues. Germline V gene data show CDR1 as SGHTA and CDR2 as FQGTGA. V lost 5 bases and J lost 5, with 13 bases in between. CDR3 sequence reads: CASSEQGRNEQYF. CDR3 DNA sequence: TGTGCCAGCAGCGAACAGGGAAGGAACGAGCAGTACTTC.

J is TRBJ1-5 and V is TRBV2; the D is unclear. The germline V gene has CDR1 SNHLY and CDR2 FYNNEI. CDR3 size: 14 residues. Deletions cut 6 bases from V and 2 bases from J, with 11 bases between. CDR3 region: CASSNQYGNQPQHF. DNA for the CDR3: TGTGCCAGCAGCAATCAATATGGCAATCAGCCCCAGCATTTT. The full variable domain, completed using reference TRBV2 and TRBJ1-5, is EPEVTQTPSHQVTQMGQEVILRCVPISNHLYFYWYRQILGQKVEFLVSFYNNEISEKSEIFDDQFSVERPDGSNFTLKIRSTKLEDSAMYFCASSNQYGNQPQHFGDGTRLSIL.

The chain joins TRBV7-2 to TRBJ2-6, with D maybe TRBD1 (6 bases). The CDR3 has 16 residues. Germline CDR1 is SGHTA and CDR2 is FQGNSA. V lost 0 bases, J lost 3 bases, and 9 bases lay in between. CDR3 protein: CASSLAGAYGANVLTF. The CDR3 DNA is TGTGCCAGCAGCTTAGCGGGGGCGTATGGGGCCAACGTCCTGACTTTC.

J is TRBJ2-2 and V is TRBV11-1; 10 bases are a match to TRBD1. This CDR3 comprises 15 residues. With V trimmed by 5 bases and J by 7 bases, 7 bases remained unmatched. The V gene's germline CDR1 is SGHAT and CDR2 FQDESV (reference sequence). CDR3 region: CASSRTGGVIGELFF. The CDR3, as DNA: TGTGCCAGCAGCAGGACAGGGGGAGTTATCGGGGAGCTGTTTTTT. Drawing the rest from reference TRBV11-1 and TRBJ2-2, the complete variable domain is EAEVAQSPRYKITEKSQAVAFWCDPISGHATLYWYRQILGQGPELLVQFQDESVVDDSQLPKDRFSAERLKGVDSTLKIQPAELGDSAMYLCASSRTGGVIGELFFGEGSRLTVL.

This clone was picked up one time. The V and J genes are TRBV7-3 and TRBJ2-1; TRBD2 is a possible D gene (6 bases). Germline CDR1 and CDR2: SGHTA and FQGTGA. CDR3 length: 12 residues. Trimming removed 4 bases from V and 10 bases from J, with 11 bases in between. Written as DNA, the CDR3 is TGTGCCAGCAGCTGGTCTGGGGGGGAGCAGTTCTTC. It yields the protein CASSWSGGEQFF.

The CDR3 bases are TGTGCCAGCTCCCCAACGGGACTCCACTCCTACGAGCAGTACTTC. This encodes CASSPTGLHSYEQYF. The genes are TRBV19 and TRBJ2-7, with D tentatively TRBD2 (6 bases). V gave up 9 bases and J gave up 0 bases, with 18 bases separating them. Germline V CDR1 and CDR2: LNHDA, SQIVND (reference sequence). The CDR3 length is 15 residues.

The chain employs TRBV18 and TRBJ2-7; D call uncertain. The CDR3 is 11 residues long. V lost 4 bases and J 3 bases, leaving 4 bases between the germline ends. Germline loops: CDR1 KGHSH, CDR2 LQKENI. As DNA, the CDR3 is TGTGCCAGCTCACTCAACTACGAGCAGTACTTC. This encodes CASSLNYEQYF.

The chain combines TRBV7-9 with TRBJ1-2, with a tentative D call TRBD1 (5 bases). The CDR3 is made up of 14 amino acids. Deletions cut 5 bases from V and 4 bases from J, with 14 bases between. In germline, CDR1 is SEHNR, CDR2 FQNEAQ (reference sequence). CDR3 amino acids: CASSPNGDSYGYTF. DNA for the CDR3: TGTGCCAGCAGCCCCAACGGAGACAGCTATGGCTACACCTTC. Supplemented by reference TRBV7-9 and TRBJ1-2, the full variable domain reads DTGVSQNPRHKITKRGQNVTFRCDPISEHNRLYWYRQTLGQGPEFLTYFQNEAQLEKSRLLSDRFSAERPKGSFSTLEIQRTEQGDSAMYLCASSPNGDSYGYTFGSGTRLTVV.

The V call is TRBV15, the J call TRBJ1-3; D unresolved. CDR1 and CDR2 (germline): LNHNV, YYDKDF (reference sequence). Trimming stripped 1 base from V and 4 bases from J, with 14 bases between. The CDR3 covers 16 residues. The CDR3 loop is CATSRAGSLIGNTIYF. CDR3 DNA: TGTGCCACCAGCAGAGCCGGATCCTTGATAGGAAACACCATATATTTT.

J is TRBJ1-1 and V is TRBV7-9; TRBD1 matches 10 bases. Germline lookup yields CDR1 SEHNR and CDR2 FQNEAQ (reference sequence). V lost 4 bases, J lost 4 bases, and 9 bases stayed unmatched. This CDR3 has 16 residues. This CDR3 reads CASSSAGTGVFTEAFF. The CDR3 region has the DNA TGTGCCAGCAGCTCTGCCGGGACAGGGGTTTTCACTGAAGCTTTCTTT.

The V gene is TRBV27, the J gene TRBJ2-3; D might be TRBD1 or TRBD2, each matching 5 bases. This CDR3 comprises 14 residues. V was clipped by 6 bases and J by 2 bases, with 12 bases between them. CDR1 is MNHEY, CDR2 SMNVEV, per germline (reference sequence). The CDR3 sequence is CASRILGTTDTQYF. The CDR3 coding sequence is TGTGCCAGCAGGATCCTTGGGACCACAGATACGCAGTATTTT.

The CDR3 DNA sequence: TGTGCCAGCAGCTTAAGGGGCGGGGTGAACACTGAAGCTTTCTTT. This sequence encodes CASSLRGGVNTEAFF. The chain joins TRBV7-9 to TRBJ1-1; tentatively, D is TRBD1 (5 bases). This CDR3 spans 15 amino acids. Trimming left V 2 bases short and J 0 bases short, with 10 bases between. From germline, CDR1 is SEHNR and CDR2 FQNEAQ (reference sequence). The full variable domain, completed using reference TRBV7-9 and TRBJ1-1, is DTGVSQNPRHKITKRGQNVTFRCDPISEHNRLYWYRQTLGQGPEFLTYFQNEAQLEKSRLLSDRFSAERPKGSFSTLEIQRTEQGDSAMYLCASSLRGGVNTEAFFGQGTRLTVV.

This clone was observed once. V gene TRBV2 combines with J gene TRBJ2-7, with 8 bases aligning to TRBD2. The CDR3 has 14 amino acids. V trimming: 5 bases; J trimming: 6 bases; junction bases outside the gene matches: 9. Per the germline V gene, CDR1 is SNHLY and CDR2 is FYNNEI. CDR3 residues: CASSPRGGASEQYF. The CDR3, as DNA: TGTGCCAGCAGTCCCCGGGGGGGGGCGAGCGAGCAGTACTTC.

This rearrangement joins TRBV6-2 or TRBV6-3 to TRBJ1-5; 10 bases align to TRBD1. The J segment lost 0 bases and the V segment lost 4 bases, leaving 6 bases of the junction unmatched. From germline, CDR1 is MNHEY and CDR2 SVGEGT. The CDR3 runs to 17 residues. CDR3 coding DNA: TGTGCCAGCAGTTTTGGGACAGGGGTCTTTAGCAATCAGCCCCAGCATTTT. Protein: CASSFGTGVFSNQPQHF.

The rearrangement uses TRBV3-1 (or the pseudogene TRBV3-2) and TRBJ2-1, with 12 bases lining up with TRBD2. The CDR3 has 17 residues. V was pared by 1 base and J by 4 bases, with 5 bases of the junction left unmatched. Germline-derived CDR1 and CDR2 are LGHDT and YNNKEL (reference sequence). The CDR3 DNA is TGTGCCAGCAGCCAAGGGAGGACTAGCGGGATGTACAATGAGCAGTTCTTC. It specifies CASSQGRTSGMYNEQFF.

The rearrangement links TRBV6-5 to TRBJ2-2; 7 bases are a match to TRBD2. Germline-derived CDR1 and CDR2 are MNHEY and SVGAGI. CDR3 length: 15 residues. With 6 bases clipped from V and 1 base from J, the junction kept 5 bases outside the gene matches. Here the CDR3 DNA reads TGTGCCAGCAGGGCTAGCGGAGGGAACACCGGGGAGCTGTTTTTT. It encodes CASRASGGNTGELFF.

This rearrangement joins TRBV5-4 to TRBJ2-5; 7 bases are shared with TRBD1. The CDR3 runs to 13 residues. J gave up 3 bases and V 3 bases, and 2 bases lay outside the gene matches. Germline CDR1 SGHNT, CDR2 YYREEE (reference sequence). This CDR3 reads CASSSDRKETQYF. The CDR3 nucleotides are TGTGCCAGCAGCTCGGACAGGAAAGAGACCCAGTACTTC.

Here the CDR3 reads CATGQRTTGELFF. In DNA, the CDR3 is TGTGCTACGGGACAGAGGACCACCGGGGAGCTGTTTTTT. This sequence joins TRBV12-5 and TRBJ2-2, with 7 bases fitting TRBD1. Germline V gene lookup returns CDR1 LGHNT and CDR2 FRNRAP. The ends lost 10 bases at V and 4 bases at J; junction bases unmatched: 6. CDR3 size: 13 residues.

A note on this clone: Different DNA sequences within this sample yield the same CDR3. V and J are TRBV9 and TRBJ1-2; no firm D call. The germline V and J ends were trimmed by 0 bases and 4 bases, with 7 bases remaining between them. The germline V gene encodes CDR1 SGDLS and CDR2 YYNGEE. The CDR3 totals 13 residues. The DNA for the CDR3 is TGTGCCAGCAGCGTAGGAGACGGCTATGGCTACACCTTC. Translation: CASSVGDGYGYTF.

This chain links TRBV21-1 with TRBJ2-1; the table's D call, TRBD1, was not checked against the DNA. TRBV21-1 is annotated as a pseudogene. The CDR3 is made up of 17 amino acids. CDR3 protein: CASRNRTGGGWYNEQFF. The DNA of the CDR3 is TGTGCCAGCAGAAACCGGACAGGGGGCGGTTGGTACAATGAGCAGTTCTTC.